The 10 T cell receptor beta chains given below trace back to one sample, sequenced in a study of T cell clonality in common variable immunodeficiency. Here immunoSEQ multiplex PCR was the method, and the copy in TCRdb shows in-frame clones only, minus some. This sample comprises under 45,000 clones, none seen once only. What was sequenced was peripheral blood mononuclear cells. The source of these receptors is a person aged 18 to 70 in good health.

This clone was counted ten times or more. Read coverage stops 3 residues before the CDR3 terminus; the germline J gene supplies the remainder. The V gene is TRBV19, the J gene TRBJ2-1; 8 nucleotides line up with TRBD1. In germline, CDR1 is LNHDA, CDR2 SQIVND (reference sequence). The V segment lost 9 bases and the J segment 5 bases; nucleotides outside the gene matches: 6. The CDR3 runs to 13 residues. The CDR3 reads CASKDRGDNEQFF. The CDR3 DNA, read in part, is TGTGCCAGCAAAGACAGGGGAGACAATGAG.

This clone was seen ten or more times. The read halts 3 residues ahead of the CDR3 end, with the missing end drawn from the germline J gene. This chain links TRBV5-1 with TRBJ2-7; TRBD2 matches 13 bases. Unmatched junction bases numbered 3, after V lost 0 bases and J lost 3 bases. The germline CDR1 and CDR2 sequences are SGHRS and YFSETQ. This CDR3 is built from 16 residues. Incomplete CDR3 DNA: TGCGCCAGCAGCTTGGCGGGGACTAGCGGGAACTACGAG. Protein: CASSLAGTSGNYE. The full CDR3 protein reads CASSLAGTSGNYEQYF. The variable domain in full, with the rest retrieved from reference TRBV5-1 and TRBJ2-7, is KAGVTQTPRYLIKTRGQQVTLSCSPISGHRSVSWYQQTPGQGLQFLFEYFSETQRNKGNFPGRFSGRQFSNSRSEMNVSTLELGDSALYLCASSLAGTSGNYEQYFGPGTRLTVT.

This clone showed up many times. Read coverage stops 3 residues before the CDR3 terminus; the germline J gene supplies the remainder. The gene calls are TRBV6-1 and TRBJ2-4; 8 bases line up with TRBD2. In germline, CDR1 is MNHNS, CDR2 SASEGT. With 4 bases clipped from V and 6 bases from J, the junction kept 8 bases outside the gene matches. The CDR3 is 15 residues long. The CDR3 bases that were read are TGTGCCAGCAGTGCTTTAGCAAGCGGGGGAAACATT. The encoded protein is CASSALASGGNI. The CDR3 in its entirety is CASSALASGGNIQYF.

Only a few counts were recorded for this clone. The read comes to an end 3 residues before the CDR3 does, leaving the germline J gene to fill in the end. The rearrangement links TRBV11-2 to TRBJ2-7; 9 bases match TRBD1. Germline CDR1 SGHAT, CDR2 FQNNGV. The CDR3 covers 15 residues. Unmatched junction bases numbered 5, after V lost 2 bases and J lost 3 bases. CDR3 bases read: TGTGCCAGCAGCTTATTAGACAGGGGGTTCTACGAG. It codes for CASSLLDRGFYE. In full, the CDR3 reads CASSLLDRGFYEQYF.

As to this clone: The observed sequence ends 3 residues before the CDR3 terminus, with the missing tail filled in from the germline J gene. The V and J genes are TRBV19 and TRBJ1-1; no definite D call. Trimming took 2 bases from V and 1 from J, leaving 14 bases between them. The CDR3 covers 16 residues. Germline V lookup: CDR1 LNHDA, CDR2 SQIVND (reference sequence). The sequenced part of the CDR3 DNA is TGTGCCAGTAGTATATACTCGCCAGCGGAGAACACTGAA. Protein product: CASSIYSPAENTE. The entire CDR3 sequence reads CASSIYSPAENTEAFF.

This clone was recorded at least ten times. The read falls 3 residues short of the CDR3 end, and the missing part is taken from the germline J gene. The chain carries TRBV5-4 and TRBJ1-1; unclear D gene. V was pared by 4 bases and J by 1 base, with 8 bases between. Germline values: CDR1 SGHNT, CDR2 YYREEE (reference sequence). This CDR3 has 13 residues. The CDR3 spells CASSPRGNTEAFF. The DNA read from the CDR3 is TGTGCCAGCAGCCCCCGCGGGAACACTGAA.

This clone was detected a few times. The read finishes 3 residues shy of the CDR3 end, and the germline J gene is used to complete it. The rearrangement joins TRBV30 to TRBJ2-5, with 10 bases aligning to TRBD2. In germline, CDR1 is GTSNPN, CDR2 SVGIG (reference sequence). The CDR3 loop spans 14 amino acids. The CDR3 loop is CAWTNGLAADTQYF. The sequenced CDR3 bases are TGTGCCTGGACCAACGGACTAGCGGCAGATACC.

This clone was observed a few times. The read ends 3 residues before the CDR3 terminus; that terminus is restored from the germline J gene. This chain connects TRBV7-9 to TRBJ1-4, with D unresolved. Germline CDR1 and CDR2: SEHNR and FQNEAQ (reference sequence). V was cut by 4 bases and J by 6 bases, with 15 bases left in between. The CDR3 totals 15 residues. Partial CDR3 DNA: TGTGCCAGCAGCTCCTGGGCCCGAAGAGATGAAAAA. Translating gives CASSSWARRDEK. The full CDR3 is CASSSWARRDEKLFF.

In its sample, this clone was seen many times. Read sequence stops 3 residues before the CDR3 end, and the germline J gene provides the missing end. The rearrangement links TRBV5-4 to TRBJ2-2; 9 nucleotides align to TRBD1. Germline CDR1 reads SGHNT; CDR2 reads YYREEE (reference sequence). This CDR3 has 15 amino acids. V dropped 0 bases and J dropped 7; count of bases not matched to a gene: 4. The CDR3 here is CASSLGGQGYGELFF. The covered CDR3 bases are TGTGCCAGCAGCTTGGGGGGACAGGGTTACGGGGAG.

This clone was recorded a few times. The read gets to within 3 residues of the CDR3 end, and the germline J gene fills in the rest. The chain uses TRBV20-1 and TRBJ2-7; 8 bases are a match to TRBD2. The CDR3 runs 14 residues. Germline V gene sequence: CDR1 DFQATT, CDR2 SNEGSKA (reference sequence). V shed 3 bases and J 0 bases; nucleotides not matched to a gene: 4. The CDR3 here is CSASLAGSSYEQYF. The sequenced part of the CDR3 DNA is TGCAGTGCTAGTTTAGCGGGGAGCTCCTACGAG.